This T cell receptor (beta chain) came from a study of blood T cells in healthy people across ages. The study, taken as a whole, reports: What prevented conclusive comparison of naive and antigen-experienced cells was that PBMCs were unsorted.

The CDR3 is 13 residues long. Trimming cost V 5 bases and J 6 bases; bases outside gene matches: 5. The V gene's germline CDR1 is SGHAT and CDR2 FQDESV (reference sequence). This clonotype has only a few counts. Its antigen is currently unknown. Using a J-beta primer mix together with a sample-barcoded 5' primer, a second PCR was run for roughly 6 to 11 cycles. TCRdb re-analysed the 5' RACE reads in MiXCR, keeping a single row per CDR3 protein. Seen here are 250,000 to 300,000 distinct CDR3 sequences, 25% to 30% observed once, and the top ten hold 25% to 30%. The sequenced sample consisted of blood. The sequence was collected from a woman aged 70-85 years in good health. The V and J genes are TRBV11-1 and TRBJ2-5; 8 nucleotides align to TRBD1. CDR3 in amino acids: CASSKTGGKTQYF. The CDR3 nucleotides are TGTGCCAGCAGCAAAACAGGGGGGAAGACCCAGTACTTC.